These 4 T cell receptor beta chains were sequenced from one sample in a study of T cells in Graves' hyperthyroidism and ophthalmopathy. Amplified regions were TCR beta CDR3 sequences from RNA transcripts. HTBI primers drove first-round RT-PCR of the TCR CDR3. TCRdb fed the multiplex PCR reads into MiXCR, producing one record per CDR3 protein. In the table there are 450,000 to 700,000 distinct CDR3 sequences, roughly 46% of which are singletons. The sample taken for sequencing was peripheral blood or thyroid tissue (not recorded which). Receptors were obtained from an adult woman with Graves' disease, either hyperthyroidism or ophthalmopathy (not recorded which).

This clonotype was picked up a small number of times. The chain carries TRBV30 and TRBJ1-1, with D unclear. The CDR3 is 13 amino acids. Germline V CDR1 and CDR2: GTSNPN, SVGIG (reference sequence). V lost 3 bases to trimming and J lost 0 bases, with 8 bases between them. The CDR3 nucleotides are TGTGCCTGGAGGAGACAAATGAACACTGAAGCTTTCTTT. Amino acids: CAWRRQMNTEAFF.

This clonotype was observed many times. The chain has TRBV19 and TRBJ1-1; D is perhaps TRBD1 (6 bases). Trimming pared 7 bases from V and 0 bases from J, leaving 21 bases between. CDR1 and CDR2 (germline): LNHDA, SQIVND (reference sequence). The CDR3 is 17 residues long. The CDR3 here is CASTTERTELMNTEAFF. Here the CDR3 DNA reads TGTGCCAGTACCACCGAAAGGACAGAACTCATGAACACTGAAGCTTTCTTT. Supplemented by reference TRBV19 and TRBJ1-1, the full variable domain reads DGGITQSPKYLFRKEGQNVTLSCEQNLNHDAMYWYRQDPGQGLRLIYYSQIVNDFQKGDIAEGYSVSREKKESFPLTVTSAQKNPTAFYLCASTTERTELMNTEAFFGQGTRLTVV.

This clonotype appeared many times. The CDR3 nucleotides are TGCAGCGTTGCCGGGACAGCCCGTTCGGCTTTCTTT. Protein sequence: CSVAGTARSAFF. The chain employs TRBV29-1 and TRBJ1-1; 7 positions match TRBD1. The CDR3 is 12 amino acids. Trimming took 4 bases from V and 11 from J; bases not matched to a gene: 10. The germline V gene encodes CDR1 SQVTM and CDR2 ANQGSEA.

This clonotype was seen ten or more times. This sequence joins TRBV6-1 and TRBJ2-7; D gene ambiguous. The ends were cut back, 5 bases at V and 4 bases at J, with 9 bases in the middle. This CDR3 spans 12 amino acids. CDR1 is MNHNS and CDR2 is SASEGT in the germline V gene. The CDR3, as DNA: TGTGCCAGCAGTACAGACAATTACGAGCAGTACTTC. Its protein is CASSTDNYEQYF.